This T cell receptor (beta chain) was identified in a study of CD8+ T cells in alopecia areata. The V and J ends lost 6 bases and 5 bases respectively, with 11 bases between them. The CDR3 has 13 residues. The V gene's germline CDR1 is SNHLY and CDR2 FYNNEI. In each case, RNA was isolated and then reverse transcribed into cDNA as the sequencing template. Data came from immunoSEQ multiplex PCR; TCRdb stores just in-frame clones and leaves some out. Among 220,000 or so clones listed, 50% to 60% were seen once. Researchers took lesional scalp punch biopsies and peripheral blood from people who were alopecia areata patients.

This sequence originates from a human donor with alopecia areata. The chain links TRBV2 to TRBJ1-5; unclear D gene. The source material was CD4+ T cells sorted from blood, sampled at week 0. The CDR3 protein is CASRESWDQPQHF. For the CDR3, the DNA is TGTGCCAGCAGGGAGTCCTGGGATCAGCCCCAGCATTTT.